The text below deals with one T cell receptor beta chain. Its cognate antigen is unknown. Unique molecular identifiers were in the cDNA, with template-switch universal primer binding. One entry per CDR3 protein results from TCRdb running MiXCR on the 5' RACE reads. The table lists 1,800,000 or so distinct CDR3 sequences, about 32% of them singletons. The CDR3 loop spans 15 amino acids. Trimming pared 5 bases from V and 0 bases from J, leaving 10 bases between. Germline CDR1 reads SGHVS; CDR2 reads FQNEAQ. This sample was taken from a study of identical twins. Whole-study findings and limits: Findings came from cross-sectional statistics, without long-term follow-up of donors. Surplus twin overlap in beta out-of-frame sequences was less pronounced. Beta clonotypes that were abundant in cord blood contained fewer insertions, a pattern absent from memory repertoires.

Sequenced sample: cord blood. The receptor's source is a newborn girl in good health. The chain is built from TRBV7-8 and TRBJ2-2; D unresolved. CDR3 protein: CASSRLRSNTGELFF. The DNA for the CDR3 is TGTGCCAGCAGCAGACTTAGGTCGAACACCGGGGAGCTGTTTTTT.